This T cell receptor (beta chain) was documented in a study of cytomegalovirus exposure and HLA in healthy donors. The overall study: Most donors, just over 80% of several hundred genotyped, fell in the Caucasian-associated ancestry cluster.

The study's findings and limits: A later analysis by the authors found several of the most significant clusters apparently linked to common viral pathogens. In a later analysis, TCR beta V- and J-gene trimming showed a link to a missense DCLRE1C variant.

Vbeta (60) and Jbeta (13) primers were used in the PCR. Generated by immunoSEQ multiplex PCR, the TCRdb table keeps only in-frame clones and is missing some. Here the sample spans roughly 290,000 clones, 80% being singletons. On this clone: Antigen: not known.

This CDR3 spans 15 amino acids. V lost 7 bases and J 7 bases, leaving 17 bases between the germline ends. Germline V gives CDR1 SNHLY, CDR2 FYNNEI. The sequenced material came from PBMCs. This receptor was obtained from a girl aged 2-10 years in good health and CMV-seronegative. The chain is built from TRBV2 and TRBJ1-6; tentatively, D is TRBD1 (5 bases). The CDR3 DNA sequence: TGTGCCAGCAACAATAGGGGTGAAGGGAATTCACCCCTCCACTTT. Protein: CASNNRGEGNSPLHF.